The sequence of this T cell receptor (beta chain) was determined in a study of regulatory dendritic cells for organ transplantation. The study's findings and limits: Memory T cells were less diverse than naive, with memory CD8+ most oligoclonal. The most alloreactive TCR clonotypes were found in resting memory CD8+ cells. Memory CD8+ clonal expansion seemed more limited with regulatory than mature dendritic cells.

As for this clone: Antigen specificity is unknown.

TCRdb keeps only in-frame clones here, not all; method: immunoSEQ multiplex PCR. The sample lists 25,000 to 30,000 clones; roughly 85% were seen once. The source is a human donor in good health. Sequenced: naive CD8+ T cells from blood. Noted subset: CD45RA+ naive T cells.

CDR3 DNA: TGTGCCAGTAGCACAGGGATGGAGCTGTTTTTT. Protein sequence: CASSTGMELFF. The chain links TRBV19 to TRBJ2-2; tentative D call: TRBD1 (6 bases). Per germline, CDR1 LNHDA and CDR2 SQIVND (reference sequence). Trimming took off 6 bases at V and 10 bases at J, with 9 bases between the two ends. The CDR3 contains 11 residues.